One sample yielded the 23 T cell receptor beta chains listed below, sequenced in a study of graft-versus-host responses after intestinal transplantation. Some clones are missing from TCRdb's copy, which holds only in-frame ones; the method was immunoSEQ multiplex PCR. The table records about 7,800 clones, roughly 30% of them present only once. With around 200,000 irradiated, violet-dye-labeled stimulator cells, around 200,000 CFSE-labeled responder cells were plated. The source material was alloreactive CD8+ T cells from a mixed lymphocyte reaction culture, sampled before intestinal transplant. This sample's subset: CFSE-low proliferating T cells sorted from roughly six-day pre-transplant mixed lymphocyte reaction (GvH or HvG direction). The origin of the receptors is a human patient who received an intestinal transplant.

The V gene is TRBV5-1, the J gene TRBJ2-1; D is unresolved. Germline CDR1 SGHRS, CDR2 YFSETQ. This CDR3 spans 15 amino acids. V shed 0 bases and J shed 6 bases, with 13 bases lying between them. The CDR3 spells CASSLELLLINEQFF. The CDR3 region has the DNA TGCGCCAGCAGCTTGGAGCTGTTGCTCATCAATGAGCAGTTCTTC.

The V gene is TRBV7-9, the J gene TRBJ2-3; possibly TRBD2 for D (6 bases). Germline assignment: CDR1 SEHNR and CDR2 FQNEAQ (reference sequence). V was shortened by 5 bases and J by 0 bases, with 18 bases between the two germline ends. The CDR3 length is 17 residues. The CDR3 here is CASSAYISGPSTDTQYF. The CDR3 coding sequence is TGTGCCAGCAGCGCATATATTAGCGGCCCTAGCACAGATACGCAGTATTTT.

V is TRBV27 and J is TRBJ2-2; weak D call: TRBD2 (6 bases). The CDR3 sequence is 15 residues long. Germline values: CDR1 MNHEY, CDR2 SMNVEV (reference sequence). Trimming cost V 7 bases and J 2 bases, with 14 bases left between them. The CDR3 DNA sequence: TGTGCCAGCACCCCCGGGGGAGCTAACACCGGGGAGCTGTTTTTT. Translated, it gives CASTPGGANTGELFF.

The CDR3 DNA reads TGTGCCAGTAGTATTGTAGGGGGCTTAGTGGGCACTGAAGCTTTCTTT. Protein sequence: CASSIVGGLVGTEAFF. The rearrangement links TRBV19 to TRBJ1-1; 7 bases are a match to TRBD1. CDR1 and CDR2 (germline): LNHDA, SQIVND (reference sequence). This CDR3 contains 16 residues. V was pared by 3 bases and J by 4 bases, with 11 bases of the junction left unmatched.

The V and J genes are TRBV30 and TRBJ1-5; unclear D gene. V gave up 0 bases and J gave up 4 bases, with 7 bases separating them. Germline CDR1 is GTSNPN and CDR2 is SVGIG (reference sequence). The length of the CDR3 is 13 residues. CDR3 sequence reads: CAWSVQANQPQHF. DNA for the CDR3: TGTGCCTGGAGTGTCCAGGCTAATCAGCCCCAGCATTTT.

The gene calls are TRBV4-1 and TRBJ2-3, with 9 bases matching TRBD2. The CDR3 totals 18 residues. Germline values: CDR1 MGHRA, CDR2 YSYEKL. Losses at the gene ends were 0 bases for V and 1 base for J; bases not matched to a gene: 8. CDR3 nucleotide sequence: TGCGCCAGCAGCCAAGATCTGAGAGCGGGAGGACGCACAGATACGCAGTATTTT. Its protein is CASSQDLRAGGRTDTQYF.

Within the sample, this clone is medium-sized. This CDR3 is CAWSEGRNTEAFF. As DNA, the CDR3 is TGTGCCTGGAGTGAGGGGCGGAACACTGAAGCTTTCTTT. The gene calls are TRBV30 and TRBJ1-1, with D tentatively TRBD1 (5 bases). The germline CDR1 and CDR2 sequences are GTSNPN and SVGIG (reference sequence). Trimming pared 1 base from V and 1 base from J, leaving 7 bases between. The CDR3 loop spans 13 amino acids.

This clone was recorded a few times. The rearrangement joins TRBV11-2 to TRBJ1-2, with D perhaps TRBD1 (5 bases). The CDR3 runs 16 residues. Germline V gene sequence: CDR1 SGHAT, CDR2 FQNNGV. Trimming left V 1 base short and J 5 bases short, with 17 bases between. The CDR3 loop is CASSLVRRRVGYGYTF. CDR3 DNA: TGTGCCAGCAGCTTAGTGCGGCGCAGGGTAGGTTATGGCTACACCTTC.

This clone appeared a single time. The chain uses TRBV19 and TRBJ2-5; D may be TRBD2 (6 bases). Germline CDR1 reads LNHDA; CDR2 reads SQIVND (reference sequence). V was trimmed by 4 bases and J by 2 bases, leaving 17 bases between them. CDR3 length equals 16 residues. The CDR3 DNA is TGTGCCAGTAGTACGGCAGTGACTAGTGTACAAGAGACCCAGTACTTC. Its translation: CASSTAVTSVQETQYF.

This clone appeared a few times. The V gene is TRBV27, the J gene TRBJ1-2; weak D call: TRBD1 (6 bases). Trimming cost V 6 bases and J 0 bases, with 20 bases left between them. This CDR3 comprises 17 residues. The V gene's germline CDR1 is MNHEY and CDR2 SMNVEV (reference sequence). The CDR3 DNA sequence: TGTGCCAGCAGCCTAGTCGGGTCAGGGGTGGCTAACTATGGCTACACCTTC. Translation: CASSLVGSGVANYGYTF.

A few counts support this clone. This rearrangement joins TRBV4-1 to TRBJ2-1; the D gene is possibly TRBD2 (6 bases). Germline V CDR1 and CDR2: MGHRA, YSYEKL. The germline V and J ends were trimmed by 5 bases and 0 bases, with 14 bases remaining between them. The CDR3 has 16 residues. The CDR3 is CASSNLASSSYNEQFF. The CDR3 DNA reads TGCGCCAGCAGCAATCTAGCGTCAAGCTCCTACAATGAGCAGTTCTTC.

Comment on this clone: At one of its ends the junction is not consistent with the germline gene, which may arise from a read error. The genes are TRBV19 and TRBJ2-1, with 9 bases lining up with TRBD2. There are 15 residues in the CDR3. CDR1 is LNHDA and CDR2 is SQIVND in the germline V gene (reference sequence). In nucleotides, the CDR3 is TGTGCCAGTACTATAACTAGCGGGTCCTACAATGAGCAGTTCTTC. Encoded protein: CASTITSGSYNEQFF.

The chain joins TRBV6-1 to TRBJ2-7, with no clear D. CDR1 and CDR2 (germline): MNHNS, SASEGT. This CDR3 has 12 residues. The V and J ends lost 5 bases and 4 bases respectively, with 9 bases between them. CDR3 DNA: TGTGCCAGCAGTTCAGACGGGTACGAGCAGTACTTC. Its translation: CASSSDGYEQYF.

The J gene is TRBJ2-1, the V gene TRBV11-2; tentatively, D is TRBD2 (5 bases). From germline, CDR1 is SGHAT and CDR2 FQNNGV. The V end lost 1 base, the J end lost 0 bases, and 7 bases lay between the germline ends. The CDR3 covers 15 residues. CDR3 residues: CASSLGRGSYNEQFF. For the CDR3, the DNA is TGTGCCAGCAGCTTAGGTCGGGGCTCCTACAATGAGCAGTTCTTC.

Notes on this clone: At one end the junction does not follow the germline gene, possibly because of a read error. The CDR3 protein is CASSLAWDRVF. The CDR3 nucleotides read TGTGCCAGCAGCTTAGCCTGGGACAGGGTCTTC. The chain is built from TRBV11-3 and TRBJ2-1; 9 positions match TRBD1. The CDR3 runs 11 residues. The germline V gene encodes CDR1 SGHNT and CDR2 YENEEA.

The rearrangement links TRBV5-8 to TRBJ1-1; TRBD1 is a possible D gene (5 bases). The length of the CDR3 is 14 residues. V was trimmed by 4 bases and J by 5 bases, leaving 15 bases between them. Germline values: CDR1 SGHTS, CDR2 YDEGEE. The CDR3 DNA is TGTGCCAGCAGCACGGGGGTGGGTTGGACTGAAGCTTTCTTT. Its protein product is CASSTGVGWTEAFF.

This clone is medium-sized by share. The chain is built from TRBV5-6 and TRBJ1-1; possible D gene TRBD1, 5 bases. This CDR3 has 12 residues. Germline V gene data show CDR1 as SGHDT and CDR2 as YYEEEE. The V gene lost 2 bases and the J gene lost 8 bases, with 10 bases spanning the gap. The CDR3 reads CASSFGGAEAFF. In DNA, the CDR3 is TGTGCCAGCAGCTTCGGTGGGGCCGAAGCTTTCTTT.

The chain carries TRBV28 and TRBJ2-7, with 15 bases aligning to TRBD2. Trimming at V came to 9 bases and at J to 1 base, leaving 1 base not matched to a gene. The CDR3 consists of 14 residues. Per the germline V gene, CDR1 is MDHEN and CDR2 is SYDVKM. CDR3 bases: TGTGCCAGTGGGACTAGCGGGAGGTCCTACGAGCAGTACTTC. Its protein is CASGTSGRSYEQYF.

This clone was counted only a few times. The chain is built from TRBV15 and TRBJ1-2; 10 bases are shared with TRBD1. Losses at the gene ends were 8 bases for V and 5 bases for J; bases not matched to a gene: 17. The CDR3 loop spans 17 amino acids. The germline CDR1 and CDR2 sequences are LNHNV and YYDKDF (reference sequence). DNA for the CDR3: TGTGCCACCCGGGACAGGGGCTCCTGGAAGTCGGGGTATGGCTACACCTTC. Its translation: CATRDRGSWKSGYGYTF. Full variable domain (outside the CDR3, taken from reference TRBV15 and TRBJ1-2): DAMVIQNPRYQVTQFGKPVTLSCSQTLNHNVMYWYQQKSSQAPKLLFHYYDKDFNNEADTPDNFQSRRPNTSFCFLDIRSPGLGDTAMYLCATRDRGSWKSGYGYTFGSGTRLTVV.

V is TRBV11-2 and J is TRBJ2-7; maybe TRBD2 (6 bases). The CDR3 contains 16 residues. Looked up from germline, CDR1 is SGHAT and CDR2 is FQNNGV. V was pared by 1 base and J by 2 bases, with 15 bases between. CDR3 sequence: CASSLGDARTTYEQYF. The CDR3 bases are TGTGCCAGCAGCTTAGGGGACGCTCGGACTACCTACGAGCAGTACTTC.

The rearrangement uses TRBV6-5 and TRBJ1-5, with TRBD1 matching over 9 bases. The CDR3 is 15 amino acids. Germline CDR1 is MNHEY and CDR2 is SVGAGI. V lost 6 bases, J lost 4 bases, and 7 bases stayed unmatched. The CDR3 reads CASSVRDRANQPQHF. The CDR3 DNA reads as TGTGCCAGCAGCGTCCGGGACAGGGCGAATCAGCCCCAGCATTTT.

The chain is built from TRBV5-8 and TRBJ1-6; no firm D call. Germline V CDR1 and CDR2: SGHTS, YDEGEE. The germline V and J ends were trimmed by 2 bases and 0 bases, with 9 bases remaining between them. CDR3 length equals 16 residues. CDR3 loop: CASSLYISSYNSPLHF. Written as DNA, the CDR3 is TGTGCCAGCAGCTTATACATAAGCTCCTATAATTCACCCCTCCACTTT.

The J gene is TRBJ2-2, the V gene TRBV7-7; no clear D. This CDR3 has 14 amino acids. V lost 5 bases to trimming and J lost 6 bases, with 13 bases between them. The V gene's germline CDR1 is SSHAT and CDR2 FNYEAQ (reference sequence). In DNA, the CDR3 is TGTGCCAGCAGCCCGAGATGGTGGTCCGGGGAGCTGTTTTTT. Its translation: CASSPRWWSGELFF.